The present entry profiles one T cell receptor beta chain with its context. The source of the sample is a study of OX40 agonist ivuxolimab in advanced cancers. Trimming removed 2 bases from V and 4 bases from J, with 6 bases in between. CDR3 length equals 12 residues. CDR1 is GTSNPN and CDR2 is SVGIG in the germline V gene (reference sequence). The assay was immunoSEQ multiplex PCR, and TCRdb's table has in-frame clones only and misses some. The data hold 90,000 or so clones, with 92% observed a single time. The chain recombines TRBV30 with TRBJ1-5, with D hard to call. Specimen: CD4+ or CD8+ T cells sorted from blood, collected in a trial of the OX40 agonist ivuxolimab. The receptor was derived from an adult with an advanced solid tumor such as melanoma, head and neck, liver or kidney cancer. CDR3 nucleotide sequence: TGTGCCTGGAGTTCCCCTAATCAGCCCCAGCATTTT. Translated, it gives CAWSSPNQPQHF.